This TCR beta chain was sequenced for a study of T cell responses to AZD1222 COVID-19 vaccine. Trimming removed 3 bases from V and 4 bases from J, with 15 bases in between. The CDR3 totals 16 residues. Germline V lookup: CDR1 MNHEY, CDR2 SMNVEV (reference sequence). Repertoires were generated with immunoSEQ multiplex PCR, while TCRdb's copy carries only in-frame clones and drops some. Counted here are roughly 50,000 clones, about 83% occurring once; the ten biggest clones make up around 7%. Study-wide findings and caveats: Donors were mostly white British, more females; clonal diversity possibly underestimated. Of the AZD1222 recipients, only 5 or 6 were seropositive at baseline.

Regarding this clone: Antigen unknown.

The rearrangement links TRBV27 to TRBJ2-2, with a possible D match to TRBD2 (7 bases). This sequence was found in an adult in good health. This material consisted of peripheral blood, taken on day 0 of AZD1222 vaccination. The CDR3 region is CASSFAGAHGTGELFF. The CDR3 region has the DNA TGTGCCAGCAGTTTTGCGGGGGCCCATGGCACCGGGGAGCTGTTTTTT.